This T cell receptor (beta chain) derives from a study of OX40 agonist ivuxolimab in advanced cancers. Study details: The drug used for patients, ivuxolimab, was an agonistic anti-OX40 (CD134) antibody. A male proportion of just over 80% was recorded, with mean age around 60 years and range about 20 to 90.

Study-wide findings and caveats: The average count of expanded clones was higher among CD8+ T cells than among CD4+. Circulating CD4+ and CD8+ T cells showed clonal expansion by week 6 at 0.1 to 3.0 mg/kg.

On this clone: Its antigen is not identified.

Germline V gives CDR1 SNHLY, CDR2 FYNNEI. V was clipped by 5 bases and J by 3 bases; unmatched bases: 2. The CDR3 extends over 14 amino acids. Profiling relied on immunoSEQ multiplex PCR, and the TCRdb table lists in-frame clones only, not all of them. The sample has 30,000 to 35,000 clones, 90% seen once. The V and J genes are TRBV2 and TRBJ2-1; 9 nucleotides align to TRBD2. The sequence was obtained from an adult with an advanced solid tumor such as melanoma, head and neck, liver or kidney cancer. The sample consisted of CD4+ or CD8+ T cells sorted from blood, taken in a trial of the OX40 agonist ivuxolimab. CDR3 bases: TGTGCCAGCAGTCTAGCGGGGCTCTACAATGAGCAGTTCTTC. As protein: CASSLAGLYNEQFF.